Given below is one T cell receptor beta chain in context. Its antigen remains unknown. Profiling relied on immunoSEQ multiplex PCR, and the TCRdb table lists in-frame clones only, not all of them. The sample has about 110,000 clones, almost 90% seen once; the top ten hold over 4.5%. The CDR3 totals 15 residues. Germline lookup yields CDR1 SGHKS and CDR2 YYEKEE (reference sequence). V was clipped by 1 base and J by 3 bases, with 14 bases between them. The data stem from a study of T cell responses to AZD1222 COVID-19 vaccine. Whole-study results and caveats: Donors in the cohort were predominantly white British and more often female, and clonal diversity was possibly underestimated. Of the AZD1222 recipients, only 5 to 7 were seropositive at baseline. Distributed over spike, vaccine-associated CD4 TCRs predominated at 160-218 and 743-854.

This sequence joins TRBV5-5 and TRBJ2-7, with D perhaps matching TRBD1 (5 bases). The input for sequencing was peripheral blood, taken on day 0 of AZD1222 vaccination. This TCR derives from an adult in good health. CDR3: CASSLRVGASYEQYF. The CDR3 coding sequence is TGTGCCAGCAGCTTGAGGGTTGGGGCGAGCTACGAGCAGTACTTC. Drawing the rest from reference TRBV5-5 and TRBJ2-7, the complete variable domain is DAGVTQSPTHLIKTRGQQVTLRCSPISGHKSVSWYQQVLGQGPQFIFQYYEKEERGRGNFPDRFSARQFPNYSSELNVNALLLGDSALYLCASSLRVGASYEQYFGPGTRLTVT.